This is a list of T cell receptor beta chains from one sample in a study of T-cell memory formation after mild COVID-19. TCRdb re-called the 5' RACE reads through MiXCR, storing one row per CDR3 protein. The repertoire has 350,000 to 450,000 distinct CDR3 sequences, roughly 26% of them found once; the top ten carry around 8.7%. Sequencing was performed on PBMCs or a T cell subset sorted from them (not recorded which). All receptors come from an adult woman who had mild COVID-19 (a few samples of this study predate the infection). Cell type and time point are not known. The CDR3 runs from the conserved cysteine through the conserved F or W.

TRBV11-2,TRBJ2-6,CASSLVVRVAGANVLTF
TRBV15,TRBJ1-2,CATSTRNRVEGYGYTF
TRBV24-1,TRBJ2-5,CATSDERTNQETQYF
TRBV29-1,TRBJ1-5,CSVRGQNSNQPQHF
TRBV5-1,TRBJ1-2,CASSYAPGQGAYGYTF
TRBV14,TRBJ1-6,CASSHSGYNSPLHF
TRBV9,TRBJ2-1,CASSQNLLAGADNYYNEQFF
TRBV7-9,TRBJ2-4,CASSRRDGPKNIQYF
TRBV25-1,TRBJ1-2,CASSDRQGYGYTF
TRBV6-5,TRBJ2-7,CASSYTEGSYEQYF
TRBV21-1,TRBJ1-5,CASSKAGDQGISYEPQHF
TRBV19,TRBJ1-2,CDSSAEVGQLHYGYTF
TRBV29-1,TRBJ2-5,CSVEDLSGAPQETQYF
TRBV7-9,TRBJ2-7,CASSLLRTEGQYF
TRBV7-2,TRBJ2-7,CASSWGTYEQYF
TRBV5-1,TRBJ1-1,CASSLDVAGNTEAFF
TRBV3-1,TRBJ2-2,CASSQGGGNTGELFF
TRBV18,TRBJ1-4,CASSPQGPANEKLFF
TRBV19,TRBJ2-3,CASCPSLADTQYF
TRBV24-1,TRBJ1-3,CATSGSRAGNTIYF
TRBV7-2,TRBJ1-2,CASSLAGTSPAGYTF
TRBV19,TRBJ1-1,CASSSLSTEAFF
TRBV7-3,TRBJ2-3,CASSLVAGGQADTQYF
TRBV9,TRBJ2-3,CASNEGGYTDTQYF
TRBV29-1,TRBJ2-1,CSVLPGRWDEQFF
TRBV29-1,TRBJ2-1,CSVQGSAGYNEQFF
TRBV15,TRBJ2-6,CATSLQGAKANVLTF
TRBV20-1,TRBJ1-1,CSARWAGDTEAFF
TRBV4-3,TRBJ2-2,CASSLTGTSGRYTGELFF
TRBV29-1,TRBJ1-5,CSATTGVGSQPQHF
TRBV27,TRBJ2-7,CASSIQTSAYYEQYF
TRBV9,TRBJ2-1,CASSARRHNEQFF
TRBV29-1,TRBJ1-3,CSARGMGSSGNTIYF